This TCR beta chain was retrieved from a study of control samples from healthy donors and cancer patients. Clones were read by immunoSEQ multiplex PCR, and TCRdb kept only the in-frame ones, dropping some. The table has roughly 95,000 clones, more than 85% seen once; the top ten hold around 1%. The sample comprised blood. The sequence came from a woman in her twenties or thirties in good health.

CDR3 in amino acids: CASSLGLAPTGELFF. The CDR3 bases are TGTGCCAGCAGCTTGGGACTAGCCCCCACCGGGGAGCTGTTTTTT. The chain joins TRBV7-3 to TRBJ2-2; TRBD2 matches 9 bases. The ends lost 3 bases at V and 4 bases at J; junction bases unmatched: 3. The CDR3 runs 15 residues. The germline CDR1 and CDR2 sequences are SGHTA and FQGTGA.